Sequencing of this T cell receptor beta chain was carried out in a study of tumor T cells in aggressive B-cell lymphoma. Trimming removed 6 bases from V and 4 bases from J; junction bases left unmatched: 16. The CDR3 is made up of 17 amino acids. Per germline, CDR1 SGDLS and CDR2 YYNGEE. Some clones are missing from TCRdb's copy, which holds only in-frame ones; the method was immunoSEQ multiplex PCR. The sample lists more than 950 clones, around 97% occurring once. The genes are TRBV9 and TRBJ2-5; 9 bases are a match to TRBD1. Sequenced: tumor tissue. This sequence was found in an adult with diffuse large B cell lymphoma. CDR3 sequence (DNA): TGTGCCAGCAACCCTGAGGACCCTACAGGGGGCGGAGAGACCCAGTACTTC. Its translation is CASNPEDPTGGGETQYF.